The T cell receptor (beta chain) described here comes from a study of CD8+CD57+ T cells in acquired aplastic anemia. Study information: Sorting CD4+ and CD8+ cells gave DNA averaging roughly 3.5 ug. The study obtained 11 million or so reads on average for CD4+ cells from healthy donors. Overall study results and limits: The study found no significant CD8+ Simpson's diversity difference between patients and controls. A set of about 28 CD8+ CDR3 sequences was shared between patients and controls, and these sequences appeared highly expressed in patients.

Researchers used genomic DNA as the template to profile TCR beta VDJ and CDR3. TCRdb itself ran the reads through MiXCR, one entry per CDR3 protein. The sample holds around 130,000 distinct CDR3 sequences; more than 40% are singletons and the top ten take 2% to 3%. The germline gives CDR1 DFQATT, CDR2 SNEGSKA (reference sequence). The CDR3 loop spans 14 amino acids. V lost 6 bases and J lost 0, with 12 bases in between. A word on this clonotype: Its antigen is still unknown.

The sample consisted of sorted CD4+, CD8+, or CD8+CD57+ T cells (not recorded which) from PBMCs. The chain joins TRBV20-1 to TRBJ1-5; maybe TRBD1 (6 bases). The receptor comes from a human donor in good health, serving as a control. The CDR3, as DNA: TGCAGTGCCAGCAGACAGGATAGCAATCAGCCCCAGCATTTT. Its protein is CSASRQDSNQPQHF.